Shown below are 21 T cell receptor beta chains from a single sample sequenced in a study of shared clonotypes between healthy human individuals. TCRdb's table, derived via immunoSEQ multiplex PCR, lists solely in-frame clones and lacks some. Of roughly 1 million clones listed, around 74% are singletons. The specimen sequenced was memory CD4+ T cells sorted from blood. Subset noted: CD45RA-negative fraction. These receptors were taken from a man younger than 35 in good health.

J is TRBJ2-5 and V is TRBV2, with a tentative D call TRBD2 (5 bases). V lost 4 bases to trimming and J lost 0 bases, with 15 bases between them. Germline values: CDR1 SNHLY, CDR2 FYNNEI. This CDR3 spans 16 amino acids. CDR3 coding DNA: TGTGCCAGCAGTGCGGCAAGGACGGGGTACCAAGAGACCCAGTACTTC. Residues: CASSAARTGYQETQYF.

The chain couples TRBV4-1 to TRBJ2-5, with 10 positions matching TRBD2. The CDR3 runs to 17 residues. V shed 4 bases and J 4 bases; nucleotides not matched to a gene: 12. Germline V CDR1 and CDR2: MGHRA, YSYEKL. The CDR3 DNA reads TGCGCCAGCAGCCCGGGCCTAGCGGGAGTACGCGGAGAGACCCAGTACTTC. It translates to CASSPGLAGVRGETQYF.

The table lists this clone with a few counts. This same CDR3 is encoded by further DNA sequences in the sample. The chain joins TRBV11-2 to TRBJ2-5; D not resolved. V lost 3 bases and J 5 bases, leaving 7 bases between the germline ends. This CDR3 has 12 residues. Germline assignment: CDR1 SGHAT and CDR2 FQNNGV. The CDR3 spells CASSLVGETQYF. The CDR3 region has the DNA TGTGCCAGCAGCTTGGTCGGGGAGACCCAGTACTTC.

CDR3 nucleotide sequence: TGTGCCAGCAGAGCTTCTACAGGGGGGGATGGCTACACCTTC. Translation gives CASRASTGGDGYTF. V gene TRBV18 combines with J gene TRBJ1-2, with TRBD1 matching over 8 bases. CDR1 is KGHSH and CDR2 is LQKENI in the germline V gene. CDR3 length: 14 amino acids. V trimming: 8 bases; J trimming: 6 bases; junction bases outside the gene matches: 11.

This sequence joins TRBV7-2 and TRBJ1-2; 8 positions match TRBD1. The CDR3 runs to 12 residues. Trimming at V came to 2 bases and at J to 10 bases, leaving 3 bases not matched to a gene. Germline assignment: CDR1 SGHTA and CDR2 FQGNSA. CDR3 DNA: TGTGCCAGCAGCTTATCAGGGGGCGCCTACACCTTC. Amino acids: CASSLSGGAYTF.

The chain combines TRBV30 with TRBJ1-2; 10 bases fit TRBD1. Unmatched junction bases numbered 4, after V lost 2 bases and J lost 4 bases. CDR1 GTSNPN and CDR2 SVGIG come from the germline V gene (reference sequence). CDR3 length: 14 amino acids. CDR3 in DNA: TGTGCCTGGAGTCGACAGGGGGCTGCCTATGGCTACACCTTC. Translation: CAWSRQGAAYGYTF. The whole variable domain, filled in from reference TRBV30 and TRBJ1-2, reads SQTIHQWPATLVQPVGSPLSLECTVEGTSNPNLYWYRQAAGRGLQLLFYSVGIGQISSEVPQNLSASRPQDRQFILSSKKLLLSDSGFYLCAWSRQGAAYGYTFGSGTRLTVV.

In nucleotides, the CDR3 is TGTGCCAGCAGCGTGTCCATTCCAGGAGGGAGTGGAAACACCATATATTTT. It codes for CASSVSIPGGSGNTIYF. The chain employs TRBV9 and TRBJ1-3; no clear D gene. The CDR3 is 17 amino acids. The V gene lost 2 bases and the J gene lost 3 bases, with 18 bases spanning the gap. Per germline, CDR1 SGDLS and CDR2 YYNGEE.

This clone was seen only a few times. The identical CDR3 is also encoded by other nucleotide sequences in the sample. The chain employs TRBV6-5 and TRBJ1-2; TRBD1 agrees at 8 bases. The V gene end was trimmed by 4 bases and the J gene end by 8 bases; junction bases not matched to a gene: 3. CDR1 is MNHEY, CDR2 SVGAGI, per germline. There are 12 residues in the CDR3. CDR3 nucleotides: TGTGCCAGCAGTTCGACAGGGGAAGGCTACACCTTC. Protein: CASSSTGEGYTF.

This clone was detected only once. V and J are TRBV15 and TRBJ1-2; D possibly corresponds to TRBD1 (6 bases). Germline CDR1 reads LNHNV; CDR2 reads YYDKDF (reference sequence). This CDR3 comprises 15 residues. V was clipped by 8 bases and J by 0 bases, with 16 bases between them. The CDR3 coding sequence is TGTGCCACCCAGCCGGGGGCAGCTCCTAACTATGGCTACACCTTC. It specifies CATQPGAAPNYGYTF.

The genes are TRBV9 and TRBJ1-4; 9 positions agree with TRBD1. The CDR3 loop spans 17 amino acids. CDR1 and CDR2 from the germline V gene are SGDLS and YYNGEE. The ends lost 3 bases at V and 6 bases at J; junction bases unmatched: 12. The CDR3 nucleotides are TGTGCCAGCAGCGCTAAAGCCCCCGGGACAGGGCATGAAAAACTGTTTTTT. Residues: CASSAKAPGTGHEKLFF.

This clone appeared a few times. This rearrangement joins TRBV27 to TRBJ1-3; D not certain. The CDR3 is made up of 14 amino acids. Trimming stripped 0 bases from V and 4 bases from J, with 7 bases between. Germline lookup yields CDR1 MNHEY and CDR2 SMNVEV (reference sequence). CDR3 sequence: CASSLSPNGNTIYF. Here the CDR3 DNA reads TGTGCCAGCAGTTTATCCCCGAACGGAAACACCATATATTTT.

The chain combines TRBV5-4 with TRBJ1-1; maybe TRBD1 (6 bases). There are 17 residues in the CDR3. In germline, CDR1 is SGHNT, CDR2 YYREEE (reference sequence). Trimming stripped 4 bases from V and 0 bases from J, with 19 bases between. This CDR3 is CASSPADRPLMNTEAFF. As DNA, the CDR3 is TGTGCCAGCAGCCCCGCTGACAGGCCCCTCATGAACACTGAAGCTTTCTTT.

The chain has TRBV30 and TRBJ1-1; weak D call: TRBD1 (5 bases). CDR3 length equals 13 residues. Per the germline V gene, CDR1 is GTSNPN and CDR2 is SVGIG (reference sequence). The V and J ends lost 0 bases and 8 bases respectively, with 13 bases between them. The CDR3 loop is CAWSVPGRWEAFF. DNA of the CDR3: TGTGCCTGGAGTGTACCGGGGCGGTGGGAAGCTTTCTTT.

This clone showed up just once. The chain employs TRBV5-4 and TRBJ2-2, with TRBD2 as a possible D gene (6 bases). Germline loops: CDR1 SGHNT, CDR2 YYREEE (reference sequence). This CDR3 contains 15 residues. V gave up 0 bases and J gave up 6 bases, with 12 bases separating them. CDR3 loop: CASSLVGRDSGELFF. The CDR3 DNA is TGTGCCAGCAGCTTGGTTGGCAGGGACTCCGGGGAGCTGTTTTTT.

The V and J genes are TRBV5-6 and TRBJ1-2, with 9 positions matching TRBD1. Unmatched junction bases numbered 5, after V lost 5 bases and J lost 6 bases. Germline lookup yields CDR1 SGHDT and CDR2 YYEEEE. CDR3 length: 13 amino acids. CDR3 in DNA: TGTGCCAGCAGGCTGACAGGGGGACATGGCTACACCTTC. Translation: CASRLTGGHGYTF. Full variable domain (missing parts from reference TRBV5-6 and TRBJ1-2): DAGVTQSPTHLIKTRGQQVTLRCSPKSGHDTVSWYQQALGQGPQFIFQYYEEEERQRGNFPDRFSGHQFPNYSSELNVNALLLGDSALYLCASRLTGGHGYTFGSGTRLTVV.

This rearrangement joins TRBV25-1 to TRBJ2-2, with 8 positions matching TRBD2. V gave up 4 bases and J gave up 7 bases; unmatched junction bases: 5. The germline V gene has CDR1 MGHDK and CDR2 SYGVNS. CDR3 length: 14 residues. The CDR3 loop is CASSVQRGSGELFF. The CDR3 DNA reads as TGTGCCAGCAGTGTCCAGCGGGGGAGCGGGGAGCTGTTTTTT.

This sequence joins TRBV5-5 and TRBJ1-2, with D perhaps TRBD1 (6 bases). V was cut by 5 bases and J by 3 bases, with 20 bases left in between. This CDR3 region has 16 residues. Germline V lookup: CDR1 SGHKS, CDR2 YYEKEE (reference sequence). The CDR3 region is CASRRYRDTTDYGYTF. The CDR3 bases are TGTGCCAGCAGGCGGTACCGGGACACCACGGACTATGGCTACACCTTC.

The chain links TRBV5-6 to TRBJ2-5; the D is unclear. This CDR3 spans 14 amino acids. Germline CDR1 and CDR2: SGHDT and YYEEEE. Trimming stripped 4 bases from V and 7 bases from J, with 17 bases between. The CDR3 sequence is CASSPPRSARTQYF. CDR3 DNA: TGTGCCAGCAGCCCCCCCCGGTCTGCACGGACCCAGTACTTC.

The rearrangement joins TRBV30 to TRBJ2-2; tentatively, D is TRBD1 (5 bases). The CDR3 totals 13 residues. The germline gives CDR1 GTSNPN, CDR2 SVGIG (reference sequence). Deletions cut 4 bases from V and 5 bases from J, with 11 bases between. The CDR3 reads CAWIWQGTGELFF. CDR3 DNA sequence: TGTGCCTGGATATGGCAGGGTACCGGGGAGCTGTTTTTT.

CDR3 in amino acids: CASSVAVASGANVLTF. DNA for the CDR3: TGTGCCAGCAGCGTAGCTGTCGCTTCTGGGGCCAACGTCCTGACTTTC. The chain joins TRBV9 to TRBJ2-6, with D unresolved. From germline, CDR1 is SGDLS and CDR2 YYNGEE. The CDR3 is 16 amino acids. The ends were cut back, 0 bases at V and 1 base at J, with 8 bases in the middle.

V gene TRBV11-2 combines with J gene TRBJ2-7, with D possibly being TRBD1 or TRBD2 (5 bases each). Germline V gene lookup returns CDR1 SGHAT and CDR2 FQNNGV. The germline V and J ends were trimmed by 6 bases and 4 bases, with 19 bases remaining between them. The CDR3 covers 15 residues. DNA for the CDR3: TGTGCCAGCAGGACTCCGGGGATCTCAGGGTACGAGCAGTACTTC. Its translation: CASRTPGISGYEQYF.